This T cell receptor beta chain was profiled in a study of T cells in Graves' hyperthyroidism and ophthalmopathy. Amplification targeted TCR beta CDR3 regions from RNA transcripts. RT-PCR in the first round (using the HTBI primer set) targeted the TCR CDR3. MiXCR, applied by TCRdb to the multiplex PCR reads, yields one record per CDR3 protein. This table holds hundreds of thousands of distinct CDR3 sequences, 30% to 40% found once. In its sample, this clonotype was seen many times. Germline assignment: CDR1 DFQATT and CDR2 SNEGSKA (reference sequence). This CDR3 comprises 15 residues. J gave up 4 bases and V 4 bases, and 10 bases lay outside the gene matches.

The sequenced sample was blood. The V call is TRBV20-1, the J call TRBJ2-5; 9 positions agree with TRBD2. The source is a woman aged 40 to 50 with Graves' hyperthyroidism. The CDR3 region is CSATKAGGMGETQYF. CDR3 nucleotides: TGCAGTGCTACAAAAGCGGGGGGAATGGGAGAGACCCAGTACTTC.